This T cell receptor beta chain comes out of a study of blood T cells in healthy people across ages (dated by TCRdb to between 2014 and 2016). Some background on the complete study: Template switching captured roughly one uniquely barcoded TCR beta cDNA molecule per two T cells in model experiments. Age-related changes in TCR beta repertoire diversity were measured in the study by deep sequencing normalized with unique cDNA molecular identifiers. Donors were grouped into four age groups: young (average approximately 15 years), middle-aged (39), aged (about 59) and long-lived (about 89). To avoid experimental bias, donors of different ages were distributed randomly across sequencing lanes. For two donors (one aged 18 to 30 and one aged 80 or older), the study analyzed two additional independent replicas of 1 million unique cDNA reads from the same blood draw. Study-wide conclusions, independent of this receptor: There was a strong correlation between observed TCR beta diversity and the percentage of naive T cells measured by flow cytometry. Bulk unsorted PBMC profiling prevented conclusive comparison of naive and antigen-experienced compartments. Compared with the aged group, the long-lived group had more naive CD4+ T cells, fewer expanded clones and increased TCR diversity, suggesting age selection. Total diversity estimates from one million sequenced T cells were considered lower bounds and underestimates. Observed TCR beta diversity per million T cells fell roughly linearly with age, and a significant reduction was already apparent by age roughly 40. Because the CMV infection status of the donors was unknown, age-related changes in expanded clonotypes may potentially have been confounded.

Library generation was performed with 5' RACE. The listed sequencing device is Illumina HiSeq 2500. A second PCR of roughly 6 to 12 cycles was run with a J-beta primer mix and a sample-barcoded 5' primer. Each TCR beta cDNA molecule received a unique molecular identifier from a template-switch 5' adaptor carrying 12 random nucleotides. At least 2.5 million CDR3-containing paired-end reads were obtained from each sample. The Mint cDNA synthesis kit, primed by a TRBC-specific oligonucleotide, was used to synthesize first-strand cDNA from all RNA. Following uracil-DNA glycosylase treatment, all cDNA underwent a first 18-cycle PCR with the universal primers M1SS and BC2_uni_R. The authors' analysis ran thus. For normalization, 1 million high-quality reads were randomly selected from each sample, with every read carrying a distinct molecular identifier. Reads sharing molecular identifiers were discarded rather than binned into consensus sequences. MiTCR, run with a Q25 quality threshold and the strictest error-elimination algorithm, handled CDR3 identification, clonotype clustering and error correction. A nonparametric unseen species model with Euler transformation was used to estimate a lower bound on total TCR beta diversity. TCRdb reprocessing: public reads trimmed at Q25 with fastp, clones called with MiXCR, in-frame beta chains kept. Rows with a matching CDR3 protein are joined into one entry that keeps the most common DNA and genes. Clone size and V and J calls follow TCRdb, not the original study. Across this sample there are about 680,000 distinct CDR3 sequences, with 45% to 50% seen only once. About a third of the sample is in the top ten clones.

This clonotype was counted at least ten times. It lacks a known antigen. No much larger clone is present one base from it, and per-base qualities are unavailable. CDR1 and CDR2 are read off the germline V gene as SNHLY and FYNNEI. Inclusive of the bounding cysteine and phenylalanine, the CDR3 is 12 residues long. The CDR3 DNA has 36 bases and is translated from base 1. Germline trimming amounts to 6 bases on V and 7 bases on J, with 4 as the count of junction bases outside the gene matches. Donors were about 36 systemically healthy Caucasian individuals from Russia aged roughly 6 to 100 years. Each donor gave about 9.2 milliliters of peripheral blood, drawn into EDTA-treated Vacutainer tubes. Ficoll-Paque density-gradient centrifugation was used to isolate PBMCs, with at least 6.5 million obtained per sample. Trizol reagent was used to extract total RNA from PBMCs, with at least 5 micrograms per sample. Naive CD45RAhigh/CD27high T cell percentages were measured by flow cytometry on a PBMC aliquot from every donor.

This receptor was obtained from a woman aged 55-69 years in good health. The chain was built from TRBV2 and TRBJ2-5; 8 nucleotides in the junction match TRBD1. The specimen was blood. The nucleotide sequence is given as TGTGCCAGCAGGGGGACAGGAACGACCCAGTACTTC. It encodes CASRGTGTTQYF.